This T cell receptor beta chain stems from a study of cytomegalovirus exposure and HLA in healthy donors. The PCR made use of 60 Vbeta and 13 Jbeta primers. This table comes from immunoSEQ multiplex PCR, and its TCRdb copy is limited to in-frame clones, with some not included. The sample holds about 140,000 clones, around 80% seen once. The CDR3 runs to 14 residues. CDR1 is SGHTA, CDR2 FQGNSA, per germline. The V and J ends lost 2 bases and 4 bases respectively, with 9 bases between them. Study-level results: V- and J-gene trimming of TCR beta was linked (in a later analysis) to a missense DCLRE1C variant.

This clone was seen only a few times. Its antigen is currently unknown. V gene TRBV7-2 combines with J gene TRBJ1-5; D gene ambiguous. The specimen was PBMCs. The receptor's source is a man aged 35-49 years in good health and CMV-seropositive. DNA for the CDR3: TGTGCCAGCAGCTTAACAAGTCAAAATCAGCCCCAGCATTTT. As protein: CASSLTSQNQPQHF. The full variable domain, with the rest looked up from reference TRBV7-2 and TRBJ1-5, is GAGVSQSPSNKVTEKGKDVELRCDPISGHTALYWYRQSLGQGLEFLIYFQGNSAPDKSGLPSDRFSAERTGGSVSTLTIQRTQQEDSAVYLCASSLTSQNQPQHFGDGTRLSIL.